Listed below are T cell receptor beta chains from one sample, sequenced in a study of patients and donors after allogeneic stem cell transplantation. MiXCR was run by TCRdb on the RT-PCR reads, yielding one entry per CDR3 protein. The data hold about 960,000 distinct CDR3 sequences, with more than 15% observed a single time. Sequenced sample: blood, either unsorted or a sorted T cell fraction (not recorded which). Receptor source: a human donor who was either an allogeneic HSCT recipient or a stem cell or donor lymphocyte infusion donor (not recorded which). It is not recorded whose cells these are; they may come from a transplant donor. Both conserved end residues are part of each CDR3. The order of the fields is V gene, D gene, J gene, clone size, CDR3 DNA, CDR3 protein. The D gene is left open where the match is weak. The size field is filled for only some rows; it gives once, few, many or a size class.

TRBV7-8	TRBD1	TRBJ2-7	many	TGTGCCAGCAGCCGAGGACAGGGGAATTCCTACGAGCAGTACTTC	CASSRGQGNSYEQYF
TRBV12-3/TRBV12-4	TRBD2	TRBJ2-1	NA	TGTGCCAGCAGTTGGTCTAAGACTAGCGGGAGGAATGAGCAGTTCTTC	CASSWSKTSGRNEQFF
TRBV5-1	NA	TRBJ2-2	NA	TGCGCCAGCAGAAAAATGGGCCTGGGCACGCGGTCCGGGGAGCTGTTTTTT	CASRKMGLGTRSGELFF
TRBV20-1	NA	TRBJ2-1	few	TGCAGTGTGTACGGGTACGAGCAGTTCTTC	CSVYGYEQFF
TRBV3-1	NA	TRBJ2-1	few	TGTGCCAGCAGCCAAGATCGGGGTAGCGGCCCCTACAATGAGCAGTTCTTC	CASSQDRGSGPYNEQFF
TRBV6-5	TRBD1	TRBJ2-7	NA	TGTGCCGTTGGGCAGGGGGCGCTTGAGCAGTACTTC	CAVGQGALEQYF
TRBV4-1	NA	TRBJ2-7	few	TGCGCCAGCAGCCAAGGTGGTATAGGAGCCCGGGGCGAGCAGTACTTC	CASSQGGIGARGEQYF
TRBV4-1	TRBD2	TRBJ2-7	NA	TGCGCCAGCAGCCAAGATTTTCCTAGCGGGCCTTACGAGCAGTACTTC	CASSQDFPSGPYEQYF
TRBV25-1	NA	TRBJ1-4	few	TGTGCCAGCAGCGATCGGGCGGGGGGTAATGAAAAACTGTTTTTT	CASSDRAGGNEKLFF
TRBV20-1	NA	TRBJ1-6	NA	TGCAGTGCTAGTATAGAGGGTCGAGTGGCACCCCTCCACTTT	CSASIEGRVAPLHF
TRBV12-3/TRBV12-4	NA	TRBJ2-5	few	TGTGCCAGCCGTTACCGGGGATTGGCAGAGACCCAGTACTTC	CASRYRGLAETQYF
TRBV5-1	NA	TRBJ1-2	NA	TGCGCCACCAAATCAAGCGCAGCTAACTATGGCTACACCTTC	CATKSSAANYGYTF